Below are 20 T cell receptor beta chains sequenced from a single sample in a study of blood T cell repertoires in COVID-19 (dated by TCRdb to about 2020). Library method: the immunoSEQ multiplex PCR assay. TCRdb holds this immuneACCESS table with in-frame rearrangements only. Some clones are missing; in checked studies, unresolved V genes explain under half, and the rest has no known cause. In all, the sample holds 230,000 or so clones, and about 86% of those were seen once. The ten largest clones capture 3.4% of the sample. Material for sequencing was PBMCs or T cells enriched from blood (not recorded which). The receptors derive from a man aged 50 or older who had recovered from COVID-19.

This chain connects TRBV7-2 to TRBJ1-2; D is unclear. Trimming cost V 1 base and J 2 bases, with 5 bases left between them. Germline-derived CDR1 and CDR2 are SGHTA and FQGNSA. The CDR3 is 13 residues long. The CDR3 loop is CASSLGLNYGYTF. CDR3 sequence (DNA): TGTGCCAGCAGCTTAGGCCTAAACTATGGCTACACCTTC.

This clone showed up just a few times. V and J are TRBV12-5 and TRBJ1-2, with D possibly being TRBD1 (5 bases). The ends were cut back, 4 bases at V and 5 bases at J, with 20 bases in the middle. This CDR3 contains 16 residues. From germline, CDR1 is LGHNT and CDR2 FRNRAP. CDR3 region: CASGSDRASREYGYTF. CDR3 nucleotide sequence: TGTGCTAGTGGTTCGGACCGGGCCTCCAGGGAATATGGCTACACCTTC.

CDR3 residues: CASSLPPRGRSPLHF. CDR3 DNA: TGTGCCAGCAGCCTCCCTCCCAGGGGGCGTTCACCCCTCCACTTT. The genes are TRBV13 and TRBJ1-6; TRBD1 aligns across 8 bases. J lost 9 bases, V lost 5 bases, and 9 bases had no gene match. This CDR3 is 15 amino acids long. The germline CDR1 and CDR2 sequences are PRHDT and FYEKMQ (reference sequence).

The CDR3 protein is CSASWTDNSPLHF. CDR3 DNA sequence: TGCAGTGCTAGTTGGACAGATAATTCACCCCTCCACTTT. This sequence joins TRBV20-1 and TRBJ1-6, with D possibly being TRBD1 (6 bases). Germline assignment: CDR1 DFQATT and CDR2 SNEGSKA (reference sequence). The CDR3 has 13 amino acids. The germline V and J ends were trimmed by 3 bases and 5 bases, with 8 bases remaining between them.

This clone appeared a single time. V usage is TRBV10-3 and J usage is TRBJ2-3, with D uncertain. The V end lost 2 bases, the J end lost 8 bases, and 8 bases lay between the germline ends. Germline values: CDR1 ENHRY, CDR2 SYGVKD. CDR3 length: 12 residues. Here the CDR3 DNA reads TGTGCCATCAGTGAGGGATCTAGTACGCAGTATTTT. Amino acid sequence: CAISEGSSTQYF.

The rearrangement joins TRBV19 to TRBJ2-7; D perhaps matches TRBD1 (6 bases). The CDR3 loop spans 15 amino acids. Germline V gene data show CDR1 as LNHDA and CDR2 as SQIVND (reference sequence). V was clipped by 3 bases and J by 3 bases, with 15 bases between them. The chain's CDR3 is CASSMAQGAGYEQYF. The CDR3, as DNA: TGTGCCAGTAGTATGGCACAGGGCGCCGGCTACGAGCAGTACTTC.

The rearrangement links TRBV11-3 to TRBJ2-3; 8 nucleotides match TRBD2. Germline CDR1 is SGHNT and CDR2 is YENEEA. There are 16 residues in the CDR3. V shed 7 bases and J 1 base; nucleotides not matched to a gene: 10. The CDR3 coding sequence is TGTGCCAGCACTTCCTTCGGGGGGGCAGGCACAGATACGCAGTATTTT. Amino acids: CASTSFGGAGTDTQYF.

This chain joins TRBV28 and TRBJ2-5, with D possibly TRBD1 on 5 matching bases. V dropped 2 bases and J dropped 3 bases, with 13 bases sitting between them. The CDR3 is 15 amino acids. Germline V gene sequence: CDR1 MDHEN, CDR2 SYDVKM. This CDR3 is CASSLRQLVEETQYF. DNA of the CDR3: TGTGCCAGCAGTTTAAGACAGCTAGTCGAAGAGACCCAGTACTTC. The entire variable domain, with the rest obtained from reference TRBV28 and TRBJ2-5, is as follows: DVKVTQSSRYLVKRTGEKVFLECVQDMDHENMFWYRQDPGLGLRLIYFSYDVKMKEKGDIPEGYSVSREKKERFSLILESASTNQTSMYLCASSLRQLVEETQYFGPGTRLLVL.

The CDR3 DNA sequence: TGTGCCAGCAGTTCAACAGGGGGCTTAAGAAACACCTTC. This codes for CASSSTGGLRNTF. The chain joins TRBV6-5 to TRBJ1-2; 9 bases match TRBD1. This CDR3 is 13 amino acids long. CDR1 is MNHEY, CDR2 SVGAGI, per germline. V was clipped by 4 bases and J by 12 bases; unmatched bases: 9.

The V call is TRBV9, the J call TRBJ2-5, with a possible D match to TRBD2 (7 bases). This CDR3 is built from 14 residues. CDR1 is SGDLS and CDR2 is YYNGEE in the germline V gene. Deletions cut 6 bases from V and 5 bases from J, with 17 bases between. CDR3 amino acids: CASNRGGAGETQYF. CDR3 DNA: TGTGCCAGCAATCGAGGGGGGGCCGGGGAGACCCAGTACTTC.

V gene TRBV29-1 combines with J gene TRBJ2-1; D is possibly TRBD1 (6 bases). CDR1 SQVTM and CDR2 ANQGSEA come from the germline V gene. The CDR3 consists of 16 residues. V was clipped by 1 base and J by 4 bases, with 17 bases between them. The CDR3: CSVEGERTVSYNEQFF. As DNA, the CDR3 is TGCAGCGTTGAAGGGGAAAGGACAGTGTCTTACAATGAGCAGTTCTTC.

In this sample, this clone turned up a few times. This sequence joins TRBV9 and TRBJ1-2; D remains unclear. Trimming took 4 bases from V and 6 from J, leaving 22 bases between them. Germline V gene data show CDR1 as SGDLS and CDR2 as YYNGEE. The CDR3 has 16 residues. The CDR3 bases are TGTGCCAGCAGCCCCCGTTTCGCTTTGAGAGAGAATGGCTACACCTTC. Protein: CASSPRFALRENGYTF.

This clone was found once. This chain joins TRBV5-1 and TRBJ2-3; 7 positions agree with TRBD2. There are 17 residues in the CDR3. V gave up 2 bases and J gave up 1 base; unmatched junction bases: 10. CDR1 is SGHRS and CDR2 is YFSETQ in the germline V gene. CDR3 bases: TGCGCCAGCAGCTTTGGCGCAGGGCTAGCGGGCACAGATACGCAGTATTTT. Amino acids: CASSFGAGLAGTDTQYF.

The rearrangement joins TRBV23-1 to TRBJ2-7; D not resolved. TRBV23-1 is labeled an ORF, and its function is uncertain. Trimming removed 1 base from V and 12 bases from J, with 16 bases in between. This CDR3 comprises 13 residues. The CDR3 DNA sequence: TGCGCCAGCAGTCAATTCACCCGCACTCCCGCGTACTTC. Its protein is CASSQFTRTPAYF.

The V call is TRBV2, the J call TRBJ2-1; possible D gene TRBD1, 6 bases. Trimming shortened V by 6 bases and J by 1 base, and 16 bases separated the two germline ends. The CDR3 totals 16 residues. The V gene's germline CDR1 is SNHLY and CDR2 FYNNEI. In DNA form, the CDR3 reads TGTGCCAGCAGGCTAACAGGGTTAGAGTCCTACAATGAGCAGTTCTTC. Translated, it gives CASRLTGLESYNEQFF.

The J gene is TRBJ2-2, the V gene TRBV29-1; weak D call: TRBD1 (5 bases). This CDR3 has 13 amino acids. Germline CDR1 is SQVTM and CDR2 is ANQGSEA. V shed 1 base and J shed 5 bases, with 8 bases lying between them. The CDR3 region has the DNA TGCAGCGTTGAAGGGGGCCAAACCGGGGAGCTGTTTTTT. Translation gives CSVEGGQTGELFF.

The V gene is TRBV3-1 (or the pseudogene TRBV3-2), the J gene TRBJ1-3; 9 bases align to TRBD1. CDR1 is LGHDT and CDR2 is YNNKEL in the germline V gene (reference sequence). The V segment lost 0 bases and the J segment 0 bases; nucleotides outside the gene matches: 6. The CDR3 has 18 amino acids. The DNA of the CDR3 is TGTGCCAGCAGCCAAGATGGGAGACAGGGGGTCTCTGGAAACACCATATATTTT. This translates into CASSQDGRQGVSGNTIYF.

The chain combines TRBV28 with TRBJ1-2; TRBD1 matches 8 bases. Germline lookup yields CDR1 MDHEN and CDR2 SYDVKM. CDR3 length: 14 residues. The V gene end was trimmed by 6 bases and the J gene end by 3 bases; junction bases not matched to a gene: 6. CDR3 loop: CASSSGGADYGYTF. CDR3 sequence (DNA): TGTGCCAGCAGCTCAGGGGGCGCGGACTATGGCTACACCTTC.

This clone was observed a single time. The chain is built from TRBV3-1 (or the pseudogene TRBV3-2) and TRBJ2-6; maybe TRBD2 (5 bases). V lost 4 bases and J lost 4, with 26 bases in between. The CDR3 runs to 20 residues. Germline CDR1 is LGHDT and CDR2 is YNNKEL (reference sequence). CDR3 nucleotides: TGTGCCAGCAGCCCTCGGGGAAGTCAAACCTATAGGGCAGGGGCCAACGTCCTGACTTTC. It yields the protein CASSPRGSQTYRAGANVLTF.

This chain links TRBV12-3 or TRBV12-4 with TRBJ2-7; possibly TRBD2 for D (5 bases). Between the trimmed V and J ends, which lost 3 bases and 5 bases, there was a span of 8 bases. The CDR3 length is 12 residues. This CDR3 reads CASSLTGDEQYF. The DNA of the CDR3 is TGTGCCAGCAGTTTGACCGGGGACGAGCAGTACTTC.